Following are 31 T cell receptor beta chains from one sample sequenced in a study of response to subunit inactivated influenza vaccine. Via MiXCR, TCRdb re-called the RT-PCR reads, giving one row per CDR3 protein. The data show approximately 500,000 distinct CDR3 sequences, roughly 25% seen once. These data were also filed under a second study, of T cells expressing NK-cell markers. As that report states: Scientists made TCR beta cDNA using 5'RACE template switching with UMIs.

The sample in question was CD4+ T cells sorted from PBMCs, obtained about 11 days after vaccination. These receptors came from a man aged 45-65 years who received an inactivated influenza vaccine.

V gene TRBV12-3 or TRBV12-4 combines with J gene TRBJ2-3; 11 nucleotides line up with TRBD2. V was clipped by 6 bases and J by 3 bases; unmatched bases: 5. This CDR3 is built from 15 residues. CDR3 coding DNA: TGTGCCAGCAGGGCTAGCGGGGGGCGGACAGATACGCAGTATTTT. This gives the protein CASRASGGRTDTQYF.

This clonotype was detected only once. The chain couples TRBV6-5 to TRBJ2-7; 7 bases fit TRBD1. J gave up 2 bases and V 2 bases, and 12 bases lay outside the gene matches. This CDR3 has 17 residues. Germline CDR1 and CDR2: MNHEY and SVGAGI. In DNA form, the CDR3 reads TGTGCCAGCAGTTACAAATCGACAGGGCGAAGCCCCTACGAGCAGTACTTC. It codes for CASSYKSTGRSPYEQYF.

This clonotype was seen only a few times. The chain joins TRBV10-3 to TRBJ2-7, with 9 bases lining up with TRBD2. The germline gives CDR1 ENHRY, CDR2 SYGVKD. The CDR3 consists of 14 residues. V gave up 6 bases and J gave up 2 bases; unmatched junction bases: 5. The DNA of the CDR3 is TGTGCCATCAGAAGGACTAGCGAGACCTACGAGCAGTACTTC. Its translation: CAIRRTSETYEQYF.

The chain uses TRBV4-2 and TRBJ1-4; no reliable D call. The germline V gene has CDR1 LGHNA and CDR2 YNFKEQ. Deletions cut 4 bases from V and 7 bases from J, with 10 bases between. The CDR3 contains 13 residues. CDR3 in amino acids: CASSLMTGEKLFF. The DNA of the CDR3 is TGTGCCAGCAGCCTTATGACGGGTGAAAAACTGTTTTTT.

J is TRBJ2-7 and V is TRBV20-1; maybe TRBD2 (5 bases). The V end lost 6 bases, the J end lost 5 bases, and 26 bases lay between the germline ends. Germline CDR1 and CDR2: DFQATT and SNEGSKA (reference sequence). CDR3 size: 16 residues. In nucleotides, the CDR3 is TGCAGTGCCCGATCGGGCACGGGAAATGTTGGCGACGAGCAGTACTTC. Translation gives CSARSGTGNVGDEQYF.

Only a few counts were recorded for this clonotype. This chain joins TRBV7-6 and TRBJ2-3; D not certain. CDR3 length: 16 amino acids. V was cut by 0 bases and J by 0 bases, with 10 bases left in between. Germline lookup yields CDR1 SGHVS and CDR2 FNYEAQ. The CDR3 is CASSLATATSTDTQYF. The CDR3, as DNA: TGTGCCAGCAGCTTAGCGACGGCCACTAGCACAGATACGCAGTATTTT. Drawing the rest from reference TRBV7-6 and TRBJ2-3, the complete variable domain is GAGVSQSPRYKVTKRGQDVALRCDPISGHVSLYWYRQALGQGPEFLTYFNYEAQQDKSGLPNDRFSAERPEGSISTLTIQRTEQRDSAMYRCASSLATATSTDTQYFGPGTRLTVL.

The chain recombines TRBV29-1 with TRBJ2-3; D call uncertain. With 3 bases removed from V and 4 bases from J, the gap between germline ends came to 14 bases. The germline CDR1 and CDR2 sequences are SQVTM and ANQGSEA. This CDR3 spans 14 amino acids. The CDR3 is CSVDRGSTPDTQYF. The CDR3 DNA reads as TGCAGCGTTGACAGAGGCAGTACCCCAGATACGCAGTATTTT.

This clonotype was recorded many times. The V call is TRBV6-1, the J call TRBJ2-7; 7 bases align to TRBD1. V shed 5 bases and J 3 bases; nucleotides not matched to a gene: 4. Germline assignment: CDR1 MNHNS and CDR2 SASEGT. The CDR3 is 13 residues long. The CDR3 spells CASSHDRDYEQYF. The DNA of the CDR3 is TGTGCCAGCAGTCATGACAGGGACTACGAGCAGTACTTC.

This clonotype was counted only a few times. CDR3 protein: CASGRGQWRTDTQYF. The CDR3, as DNA: TGTGCCAGCGGGAGGGGCCAATGGCGCACAGATACGCAGTATTTT. The chain is built from TRBV12-3 or TRBV12-4 and TRBJ2-3, with TRBD2 matching over 7 bases. CDR3 length equals 15 residues. Unmatched junction bases numbered 9, after V lost 8 bases and J lost 1 base.

The chain combines TRBV5-1 with TRBJ2-3, with D possibly TRBD2 on 6 matching bases. Germline CDR1 and CDR2: SGHRS and YFSETQ. V lost 6 bases, J lost 10 bases, and 24 bases lay in between. The CDR3 spans 15 residues. CDR3 protein: CASNPGDGIHLSQYF. The CDR3 nucleotides are TGCGCCAGCAACCCGGGGGACGGGATTCACCTATCGCAGTATTTT.

The chain links TRBV19 to TRBJ2-7, with D perhaps TRBD2 (5 bases). V lost 4 bases and J 7 bases, leaving 14 bases between the germline ends. The CDR3 is 13 residues long. The germline V gene encodes CDR1 LNHDA and CDR2 SQIVND (reference sequence). CDR3 nucleotide sequence: TGTGCCAGTAGTACCCGGACCACGGGAGAGCAGTACTTC. Translation gives CASSTRTTGEQYF.

This rearrangement joins TRBV7-3 to TRBJ2-2; D may be TRBD1 (6 bases). Deletions cut 2 bases from V and 0 bases from J, with 10 bases between. This CDR3 has 16 amino acids. CDR1 and CDR2 (germline): SGHTA, FQGTGA. CDR3 residues: CASSLGGTTNTGELFF. DNA of the CDR3: TGTGCCAGCAGCTTAGGTGGGACAACGAACACCGGGGAGCTGTTTTTT.

V is TRBV12-2 and J is TRBJ2-5; the table's D gene call, TRBD2, was not cross checked with the DNA. TRBV12-2 is described as a pseudogene. The CDR3 is 18 residues long. The DNA for the CDR3 is TGTGCAAGTCGTCTAGGACTAGCGGGGGTTTATTCACAAGAGACCCAGTACTTC. Amino acid sequence: CASRLGLAGVYSQETQYF.

The CDR3 DNA sequence: TGTGCCAGCTCACCACTCGGACTAGCGGGAGCCTACGAGCAGTACTTC. This sequence encodes CASSPLGLAGAYEQYF. The gene calls are TRBV18 and TRBJ2-7, with TRBD2 identical over 13 bases. CDR3 size: 16 residues. J gave up 2 bases and V 1 base, and 2 bases lay outside the gene matches. CDR1 is KGHSH and CDR2 is LQKENI in the germline V gene.

V usage is TRBV20-1 and J usage is TRBJ2-1; no clear D gene. Germline V gives CDR1 DFQATT, CDR2 SNEGSKA (reference sequence). The CDR3 is made up of 15 amino acids. The V gene lost 4 bases and the J gene lost 6 bases, with 19 bases spanning the gap. For the CDR3, the DNA is TGCAGTGCTACCCACCCTCCATTTGGCGGCAATGAGCAGTTCTTC. It codes for CSATHPPFGGNEQFF.

V usage is TRBV20-1 and J usage is TRBJ1-1, with a possible D match to TRBD1 (5 bases). The V gene lost 2 bases and the J gene lost 10 bases, with 14 bases spanning the gap. Germline-derived CDR1 and CDR2 are DFQATT and SNEGSKA (reference sequence). The CDR3 is 12 residues long. CDR3: CSARRQGWAAFF. CDR3 nucleotides: TGCAGTGCTAGAAGGCAGGGTTGGGCAGCTTTCTTT.

The chain's CDR3 is CSGTRRGLIFYEQYF. CDR3 nucleotides: TGCAGTGGGACTCGCAGGGGTTTAATCTTCTACGAGCAGTACTTC. This rearrangement joins TRBV20-1 to TRBJ2-7; D perhaps matches TRBD1 (6 bases). V was shortened by 7 bases and J by 3 bases, with 22 bases between the two germline ends. Germline CDR1 DFQATT, CDR2 SNEGSKA (reference sequence). There are 15 residues in the CDR3.

This clonotype was recorded a few times. The chain is built from TRBV20-1 and TRBJ2-7; tentative D call: TRBD2 (6 bases). The CDR3 contains 16 residues. Germline V gene data show CDR1 as DFQATT and CDR2 as SNEGSKA (reference sequence). V was pared by 0 bases and J by 2 bases, with 17 bases between. The CDR3 DNA is TGCAGTGCTAGAGATCAGGAGGGACGGAGGCCCTACGAGCAGTACTTC. Its translation: CSARDQEGRRPYEQYF.

The rearrangement links TRBV5-1 to TRBJ2-3; TRBD2 is a possible D gene (5 bases). The length of the CDR3 is 14 residues. Germline values: CDR1 SGHRS, CDR2 YFSETQ. V lost 4 bases and J 4 bases, leaving 13 bases between the germline ends. The CDR3 coding sequence is TGCGCCAGCAGCCCCGGGGAGTTCGCAGATACGCAGTATTTT. Protein: CASSPGEFADTQYF. Filled out from reference TRBV5-1 and TRBJ2-3, the complete variable domain reads KAGVTQTPRYLIKTRGQQVTLSCSPISGHRSVSWYQQTPGQGLQFLFEYFSETQRNKGNFPGRFSGRQFSNSRSEMNVSTLELGDSALYLCASSPGEFADTQYFGPGTRLTVL.

The CDR3 sequence: CATGPGLNTEAFF. In nucleotides, the CDR3 is TGTGCCACCGGCCCGGGATTGAACACTGAAGCTTTCTTT. The chain joins TRBV12-3 or TRBV12-4 to TRBJ1-1; D unresolved. V was pared by 10 bases and J by 0 bases, with 12 bases between. The CDR3 has 13 amino acids.

This chain links TRBV5-1 with TRBJ2-7; the D gene is possibly TRBD1 (5 bases). CDR1 is SGHRS and CDR2 is YFSETQ in the germline V gene. CDR3 length: 16 residues. The V end was cut by 3 bases, the J end by 0 bases, with 16 bases between. Here the CDR3 DNA reads TGCGCCAGCAGCTCCCAGGGCCTTCAAAGCTCCTACGAGCAGTACTTC. It codes for CASSSQGLQSSYEQYF.

The chain uses TRBV15 and TRBJ2-7; possibly TRBD1 for D (6 bases). With 1 base removed from V and 0 bases from J, the gap between germline ends came to 13 bases. The length of the CDR3 is 16 residues. Germline V gene lookup returns CDR1 LNHNV and CDR2 YYDKDF (reference sequence). The CDR3 loop is CATSRGWGTSSYEQYF. The CDR3 nucleotides read TGTGCCACCAGCAGAGGATGGGGGACAAGCTCCTACGAGCAGTACTTC.

The table lists this clonotype with a few counts. J is TRBJ2-7 and V is TRBV12-3 or TRBV12-4, with a possible D match to TRBD1 (5 bases). V shed 3 bases and J shed 5 bases, with 14 bases lying between them. CDR3 length equals 14 residues. DNA of the CDR3: TGTGCCAGCAGTTTTGGAATAGGGGCGGACGAGCAGTACTTC. Translation: CASSFGIGADEQYF.

This clonotype appeared many times. The rearrangement uses TRBV18 and TRBJ1-4, with D unresolved. The germline V gene has CDR1 KGHSH and CDR2 LQKENI. The length of the CDR3 is 13 residues. Trimming shortened V by 8 bases and J by 4 bases, and 11 bases separated the two germline ends. This chain's CDR3 is CASAASINEKLFF. The CDR3 DNA sequence: TGTGCCAGCGCAGCCAGCATTAATGAAAAACTGTTTTTT.

The table lists this clonotype with a few counts. The gene calls are TRBV29-1 and TRBJ2-3; D may be TRBD1 (5 bases). V was shortened by 7 bases and J by 0 bases, with 8 bases between the two germline ends. Germline lookup yields CDR1 SQVTM and CDR2 ANQGSEA. The CDR3 is 12 amino acids. The CDR3 DNA sequence: TGCAGCGGACAGCAAAGCACAGATACGCAGTATTTT. It encodes CSGQQSTDTQYF.

This clonotype showed up just a few times. The chain links TRBV20-1 to TRBJ2-7; the D call may be TRBD1 or TRBD2 (5 bases each). In germline, CDR1 is DFQATT, CDR2 SNEGSKA (reference sequence). V was cut by 1 base and J by 6 bases, with 19 bases left in between. This CDR3 region has 15 residues. The CDR3 loop is CSARGRSGTKSEQYF. The CDR3 DNA reads TGCAGTGCTAGAGGTCGTTCCGGGACCAAATCCGAGCAGTACTTC.

This clonotype has a handful of counts. V is TRBV20-1 and J is TRBJ1-1, with D maybe TRBD1 (5 bases). The germline V gene encodes CDR1 DFQATT and CDR2 SNEGSKA (reference sequence). Trimming took 3 bases from V and 5 from J, leaving 13 bases between them. CDR3 length: 13 residues. In DNA form, the CDR3 reads TGCAGTGCTAGGCCTCAGGGAAGAACTGAAGCTTTCTTT. Translation gives CSARPQGRTEAFF.

This clonotype was counted between two and nine times. This chain connects TRBV6-2 or TRBV6-3 to TRBJ2-1, with TRBD2 matching 13 bases. The trim removed 8 bases at V and 0 bases at J, leaving 4 bases unmatched. The length of the CDR3 is 16 residues. CDR1 is MNHEY, CDR2 SVGEGT, per germline. The CDR3: CASRGLAGSSYNEQFF. The CDR3, as DNA: TGTGCCAGCCGGGGACTAGCGGGGAGCTCCTACAATGAGCAGTTCTTC.

This clonotype was seen a few times. The gene calls are TRBV3-1 and TRBJ1-1; TRBD1 is a possible D gene (6 bases). Germline CDR1 reads LGHDT; CDR2 reads YNNKEL (reference sequence). This CDR3 spans 15 amino acids. V dropped 1 base and J dropped 3 bases, with 12 bases sitting between them. CDR3 protein: CASSQVGGAHTEAFF. The CDR3 DNA reads TGTGCCAGCAGCCAAGTCGGGGGGGCACACACTGAAGCTTTCTTT.

The V gene is TRBV10-3, the J gene TRBJ2-5; possible D gene TRBD2, 6 bases. V lost 11 bases to trimming and J lost 4 bases, with 23 bases between them. This CDR3 has 15 amino acids. CDR1 and CDR2 (germline): ENHRY, SYGVKD. The CDR3, as DNA: TGTGCCGTCCAAGGGACCCCTGGCGGGGTAGAGACCCAGTACTTC. This gives the protein CAVQGTPGGVETQYF.

This clonotype was detected a few times. The chain has TRBV7-2 and TRBJ1-2; tentatively, D is TRBD1 (6 bases). The germline V gene encodes CDR1 SGHTA and CDR2 FQGNSA. The CDR3 extends over 15 amino acids. The V and J ends lost 0 bases and 2 bases respectively, with 10 bases between them. Here the CDR3 reads CASSLARQENYGYTF. In DNA, the CDR3 is TGTGCCAGCAGCTTAGCGCGACAGGAGAACTATGGCTACACCTTC.